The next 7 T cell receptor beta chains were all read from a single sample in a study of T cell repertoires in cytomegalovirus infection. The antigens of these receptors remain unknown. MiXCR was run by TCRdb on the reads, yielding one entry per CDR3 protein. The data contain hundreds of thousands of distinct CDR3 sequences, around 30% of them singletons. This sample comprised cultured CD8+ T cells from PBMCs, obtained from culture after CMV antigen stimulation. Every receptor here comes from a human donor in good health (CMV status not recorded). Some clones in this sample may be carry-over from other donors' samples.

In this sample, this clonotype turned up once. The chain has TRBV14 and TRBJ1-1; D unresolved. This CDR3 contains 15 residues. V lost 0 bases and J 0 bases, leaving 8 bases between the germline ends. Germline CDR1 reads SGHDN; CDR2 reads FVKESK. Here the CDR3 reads CASSQDRWLNTEAFF. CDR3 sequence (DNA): TGTGCCAGCAGCCAAGATCGATGGTTGAACACTGAAGCTTTCTTT.

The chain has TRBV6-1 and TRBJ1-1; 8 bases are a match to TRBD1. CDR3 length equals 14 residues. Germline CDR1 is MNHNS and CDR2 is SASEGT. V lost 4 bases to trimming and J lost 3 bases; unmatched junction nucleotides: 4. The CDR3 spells CASSAQGAYTEAFF. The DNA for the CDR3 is TGTGCCAGCAGTGCCCAGGGGGCCTACACTGAAGCTTTCTTT.

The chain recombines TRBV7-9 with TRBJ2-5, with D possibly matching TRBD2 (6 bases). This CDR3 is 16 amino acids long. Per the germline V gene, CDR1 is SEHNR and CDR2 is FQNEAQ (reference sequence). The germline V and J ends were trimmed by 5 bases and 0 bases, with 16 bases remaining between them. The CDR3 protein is CASSGTGLRYQETQYF. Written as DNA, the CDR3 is TGTGCCAGCAGCGGTACGGGACTCCGGTACCAAGAGACCCAGTACTTC. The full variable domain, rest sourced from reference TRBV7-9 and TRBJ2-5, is DTGVSQNPRHKITKRGQNVTFRCDPISEHNRLYWYRQTLGQGPEFLTYFQNEAQLEKSRLLSDRFSAERPKGSFSTLEIQRTEQGDSAMYLCASSGTGLRYQETQYFGPGTRLLVL.

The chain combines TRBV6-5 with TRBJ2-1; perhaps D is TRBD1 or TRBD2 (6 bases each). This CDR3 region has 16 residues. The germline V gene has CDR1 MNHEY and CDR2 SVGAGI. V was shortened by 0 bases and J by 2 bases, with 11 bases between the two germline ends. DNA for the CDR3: TGTGCCAGCAGTTACTCGGGGGGCTCAACCTACAATGAGCAGTTCTTC. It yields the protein CASSYSGGSTYNEQFF.

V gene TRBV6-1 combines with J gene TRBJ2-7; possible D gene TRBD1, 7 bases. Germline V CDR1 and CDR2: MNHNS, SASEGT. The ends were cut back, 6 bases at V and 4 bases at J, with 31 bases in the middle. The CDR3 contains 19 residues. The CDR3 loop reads CASRVKPFWVQGGWYEQYF. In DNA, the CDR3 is TGTGCCAGCAGGGTTAAGCCCTTTTGGGTGCAGGGGGGTTGGTACGAGCAGTACTTC.

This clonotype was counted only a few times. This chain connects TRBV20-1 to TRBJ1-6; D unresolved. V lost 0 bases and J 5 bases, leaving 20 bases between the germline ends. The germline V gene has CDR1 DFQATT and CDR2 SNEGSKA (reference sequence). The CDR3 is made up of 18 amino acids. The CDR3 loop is CSARDAGAPEGNNSPLHF. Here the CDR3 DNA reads TGCAGTGCTAGAGACGCAGGAGCCCCCGAAGGGAATAATTCACCCCTCCACTTT.

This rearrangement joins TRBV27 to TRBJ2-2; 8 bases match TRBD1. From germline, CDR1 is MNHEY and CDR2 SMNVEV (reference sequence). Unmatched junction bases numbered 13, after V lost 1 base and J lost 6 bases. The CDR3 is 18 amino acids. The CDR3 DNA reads TGTGCCAGCAGTTTATTAGAATCGCAGGGGGCTTCGGCCGGGGAGCTGTTTTTT. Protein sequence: CASSLLESQGASAGELFF.